This T cell receptor (beta chain) was captured in a study of regulatory T cells in long-lasting Graves disease (dated by TCRdb to about 2021). About the study as a whole: Patients with newly diagnosed Graves' disease had been on antithyroid drugs for under 3 months. Patients with persistent Graves' disease were compared with patients with newly diagnosed Graves' disease using TCR sequencing and RNA sequencing of peripheral blood. The study was conducted in China and was registered as a clinical trial. A total of around 35 samples underwent TCR sequencing: some 13 from persistent and around 20 from newly diagnosed Graves' disease patients. Study-wide findings and limitations: As a limitation, the authors acknowledged that the small sample size may reduce accuracy. More public clonotypes were shared among persistent patients (about 2,800) than among newly diagnosed patients (approximately 930). Sequencing and analysis were restricted to the TCR beta chain. Lower TCR Shannon entropy and fewer highly expanded clones were observed in persistent Graves' disease patients than in newly diagnosed patients, which suggested clonal expansion. The study examined only peripheral blood because the primary lesion, thyroid tissue, could not be accessed.

The library was produced with multiplex PCR. TCRdb shows the sequencer as Illumina HiSeq 4000. TCR beta libraries were built with iRepertoire HTBI primers and Arm-PCR amplification of CDR3 regions. PCR products were gel purified before sequencing. Per the authors' processing: Gene usage analysis of CDR3 amino acid clonotypes relied on the approximately 60 TRBV and around 13 TRBJ segments identified across samples. COPE and FqMerger were used to merge the filtered high-quality paired reads into contigs. BLAST was used to align contigs to IMGT TRBV, TRBD and TRBJ reference genes, with CDR3 defined following IMGT. Highly expanded clones were defined as clonotypes with a frequency above 0.1%. Shannon entropy served as the measure of repertoire diversity, while the Gini coefficient captured V-J evenness. Public clonotypes were defined as clonotypes shared by more than one individual. TCRdb trimmed public reads at Q25 via fastp, called clones via MiXCR and kept in-frame beta chains. Under each unique CDR3 protein, matching rows form one entry showing the most common genes and DNA. These V and J calls rely on TCRdb rather than the paper's analysis. The sample table lists 350,000 to 450,000 distinct CDR3 sequences, more than 13% of them with a count of one. Around 17% of the sample is taken by the ten largest.

In its sample, this clonotype was seen many times. There is no known antigen for this receptor. The record has no base qualities; no much larger clone is one base away. The sample's time point label, in plain terms: newly diagnosed GD, antithyroid drugs for less than 3 months. For both TCR sequencing and RNA sequencing, RNA was extracted from PBMCs in TRIzol. Graves' disease was diagnosed according to American Thyroid Association guidelines. Recruitment of patients was carried out at an endocrinology department in Xi'an, China. Each patient gave about 10 milliliters of peripheral blood, collected in an EDTA anticoagulant tube. Ficoll Paque Plus density gradient separation was used to isolate PBMCs, and no further T cell sorting was performed. An Agilent 2100 Bioanalyzer and agarose gel were used to check RNA quality, and a NanoDrop 2000 was used to measure RNA concentration. This same sample was also part of a study on T cells in Graves' hyperthyroidism and ophthalmopathy. The second paper states: Stable Graves' hyperthyroidism was defined as no progression to ophthalmopathy during 18 months of follow-up. Hyperthyroidism patients were aged 18 to 65 years and newly diagnosed, with disease duration of less than 2 months. Patients with uncontrolled infections, other autoimmune diseases, pregnancy or lactation were excluded. Diagnoses relied on clinical symptoms, serum thyroxine and TRAb, thyroid ultrasound and orbital computed tomography. The first round of RT-PCR for the TCR CDR3 was performed with the HTBI primer set and the Qiagen OneStep RT-PCR kit. Most expanded thyroid clonotypes (frequency above 0.001) were also detected in blood, suggesting blood repertoires may reflect thyroid immune responses. A 13 V-J signature model separated ophthalmopathy from stable hyperthyroidism, with approximately 87% sensitivity and around 84% specificity in cross-validation and 80%/75% in testing. In validation, progression to ophthalmopathy was predicted by the model with 70.59% sensitivity and 72% to 80% specificity, a median of about 6.8 months before onset. TCR V-J signatures able to tell the groups apart were searched for in a discovery cohort of some 100 patients, of whom 40 to 45 had Graves' ophthalmopathy and 55 to 60 had stable Graves' hyperthyroidism. Prospective prediction of ophthalmopathy was tested in an independent validation cohort consisting of some 19 hyperthyroidism patients and around 16 patients who later progressed to ophthalmopathy. The 100 or so discovery patients were randomly divided into training and test sets at a 7:3 ratio. Thyroid tissue and blood T-cell repertoires from several Graves' hyperthyroidism patients were also compared in the study. After sampling, hyperthyroidism patients received methimazole starting at 30 mg daily, and ophthalmopathy patients received high-dose intravenous methylprednisolone. The libraries were constructed in a second round of multiplex PCR and then size-selected and purified. Sequencing of the libraries was done on an Illumina HiSeq2000 using paired-end 100 bp reads. Raw data were processed with SOAPnuke, discarding reads with adapters, uncalled bases, mean Phred below 15, or no exact constant-primer or identifier match. COPE v1.2.5 was used to merge high-quality paired reads, and clonotypes were defined as unique nucleotide sequences. Clonotypes were aligned to IMGT TRBV, TRBD and TRBJ reference segments using MiTCR v1.1. Only V-J combinations with frequency above 0.0001, covering about 99% of repertoires, were analysed. The TCS score was defined as the ratio of F50 (clonal expansion) to E x V (chaos), calculated using BLOSUM62-based TCRdist between CDR3 peptides within each V-J. Welch's t-statistics and random forest reduced some 510 V-J features to roughly 13, which were used in a naive Bayes classifier (R e1071). No statistical method was used to set the sample size in advance, and investigators knew the group allocation. The paper reports TCR Vbeta CDR3 sequencing of about 140 peripheral blood samples: some 44 ophthalmopathy, some 80 hyperthyroidism and roughly 17 progressor patients.

The clonotype comes from a woman in her 30s with Graves disease. Donor details come from another sample of the same person, matched by shared clones. Here the sequenced sample was peripheral blood mononuclear cells (PBMCs), taken at new diagnosis, from a patient treated with antithyroid drugs.

The DNA sequence is given as TGCGCCAGCAGCCCCCGGGGCGCCCATACTGAAGCTTTCTTT. Protein translation: CASSPRGAHTEAFF. The chain couples TRBV5-1 to TRBJ1-1; TRBD1 could be the D gene, as 5 bases match. CDR1 and CDR2, per the germline V gene, are SGHRS and YFSETQ. The CDR3 measures 14 amino acids from cysteine to phenylalanine. Only the CDR3 part of the read is kept: 42 bases, read in frame from the first base. V loses 4 bases of germline sequence and J loses 5 bases, and the interval between the two ends is 15 bases. The full variable domain, completed from the reference TRBV5-1 and TRBJ1-1 proteins outside the CDR3, reads KAGVTQTPRYLIKTRGQQVTLSCSPISGHRSVSWYQQTPGQGLQFLFEYFSETQRNKGNFPGRFSGRQFSNSRSEMNVSTLELGDSALYLCASSPRGAHTEAFFGQGTRLTVV.